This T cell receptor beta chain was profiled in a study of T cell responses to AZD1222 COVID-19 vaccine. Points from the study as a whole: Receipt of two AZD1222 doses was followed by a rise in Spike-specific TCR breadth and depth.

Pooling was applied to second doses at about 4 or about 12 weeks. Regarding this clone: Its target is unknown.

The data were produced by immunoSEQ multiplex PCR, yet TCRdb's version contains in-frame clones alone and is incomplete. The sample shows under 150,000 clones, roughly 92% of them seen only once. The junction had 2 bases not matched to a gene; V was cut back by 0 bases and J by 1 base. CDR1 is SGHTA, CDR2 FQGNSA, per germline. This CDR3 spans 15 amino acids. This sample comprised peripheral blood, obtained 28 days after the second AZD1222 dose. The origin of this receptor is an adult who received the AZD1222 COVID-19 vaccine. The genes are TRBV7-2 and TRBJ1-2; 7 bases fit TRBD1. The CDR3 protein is CASSLAGQLNYGYTF. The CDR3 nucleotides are TGTGCCAGCAGCTTAGCGGGACAGCTTAACTATGGCTACACCTTC.